Shown below are 23 T cell receptor beta chains from a single sample sequenced in a study of beta chain features in type 1 diabetes. Their cognate antigens are unknown. The study reverse transcribed the entire isolated RNA, so it sequenced expressed TCRB transcripts. Produced via immunoSEQ multiplex PCR; TCRdb's table is partial and in-frame only. In the table there are roughly 700,000 clones, 13% of which are singletons. Study-wide points: Type 1 diabetes patients had TCRB CDR3s that were shorter (moderately but significantly so) in all four CD4+ subsets.

Sequenced: naive CD4+ T cells from blood. These receptors all come from a man aged 18 to 35 with type 1 diabetes.

V usage is TRBV6-5 and J usage is TRBJ2-2; the D gene is possibly TRBD1 (5 bases). CDR3 length: 16 amino acids. CDR1 and CDR2 (germline): MNHEY, SVGAGI. V lost 0 bases and J lost 4, with 12 bases in between. This CDR3 is CASSYSNPGLTGELFF. As DNA, the CDR3 is TGTGCCAGCAGTTACTCGAATCCAGGGCTCACCGGGGAGCTGTTTTTT.

This rearrangement joins TRBV18 to TRBJ1-1, with D unresolved. The CDR3 contains 14 residues. Deletions cut 6 bases from V and 1 base from J, with 12 bases between. The V gene's germline CDR1 is KGHSH and CDR2 LQKENI. The CDR3 DNA sequence: TGTGCCAGCTCGAGAGACGGAGGGAACACTGAAGCTTTCTTT. Translated, it gives CASSRDGGNTEAFF.

The gene calls are TRBV5-7 and TRBJ2-7, with 9 bases lining up with TRBD1. TRBV5-7 is assigned to the ORF class and has an uncertain function. The ends lost 3 bases at V and 4 bases at J; junction bases unmatched: 2. CDR3 length: 13 amino acids. In DNA form, the CDR3 reads TGTGCCAGCAGCTACAGGGGGCAATACGAGCAGTACTTC. Protein sequence: CASSYRGQYEQYF.

The rearrangement uses TRBV30 and TRBJ2-7, with 7 bases matching TRBD2. Germline loops: CDR1 GTSNPN, CDR2 SVGIG (reference sequence). This CDR3 spans 13 amino acids. Trimming cost V 6 bases and J 4 bases; bases outside gene matches: 9. CDR3 sequence: CACQRGWGYEQYF. As DNA, the CDR3 is TGTGCCTGCCAGCGGGGATGGGGATACGAGCAGTACTTC.

The table lists this clone with a few counts. This sequence joins TRBV29-1 and TRBJ1-2; TRBD1 agrees at 8 bases. There are 13 residues in the CDR3. The V segment lost 7 bases and the J segment 3 bases; nucleotides outside the gene matches: 7. CDR1 and CDR2 (germline): SQVTM, ANQGSEA. The CDR3 reads CSAVRGLDYGYTF. Written as DNA, the CDR3 is TGCAGCGCAGTCAGGGGGCTTGACTATGGCTACACCTTC. The variable domain in full, completed from reference TRBV29-1 and TRBJ1-2, reads SAVISQKPSRDICQRGTSLTIQCQVDSQVTMMFWYRQQPGQSLTLIATANQGSEATYESGFVIDKFPISRPNLTFSTLTVSNMSPEDSSIYLCSAVRGLDYGYTFGSGTRLTVV.

This clone occurred a few times. The chain has TRBV27 and TRBJ1-1, with TRBD1 matching 7 bases. V shed 5 bases, J shed 3 bases, and the junction held 3 bases outside the gene matches. In germline, CDR1 is MNHEY, CDR2 SMNVEV (reference sequence). CDR3 length: 13 residues. CDR3 in amino acids: CASSPTGDTEAFF. The DNA of the CDR3 is TGTGCCAGCAGTCCTACAGGGGACACTGAAGCTTTCTTT.

This clone has more than one count but fewer than ten. V gene TRBV25-1 combines with J gene TRBJ1-1; D may be TRBD1 (5 bases). From germline, CDR1 is MGHDK and CDR2 SYGVNS. With 8 bases removed from V and 4 bases from J, the gap between germline ends came to 20 bases. The CDR3 consists of 15 residues. The CDR3 sequence is CASSRGTPGSTEAFF. The CDR3 DNA reads TGTGCCAGCTCCAGAGGGACCCCTGGGAGCACTGAAGCTTTCTTT. Looking up the rest from reference TRBV25-1 and TRBJ1-1 gives the full variable domain: EADIYQTPRYLVIGTGKKITLECSQTMGHDKMYWYQQDPGMELHLIHYSYGVNSTEKGDLSSESTVSRIRTEHFPLTLESARPSHTSQYLCASSRGTPGSTEAFFGQGTRLTVV.

Points on this clone: At the DNA level, this CDR3 is encoded by other sequences in the same sample as well. CDR3 region: CASSLGQQETQYF. The CDR3 region has the DNA TGTGCCAGCAGCCTGGGACAGCAAGAGACCCAGTACTTC. J is TRBJ2-5 and V is TRBV7-9; 7 nucleotides match TRBD1. The CDR3 contains 13 residues. CDR1 and CDR2 (germline): SEHNR, FQNEAQ (reference sequence). V lost 5 bases to trimming and J lost 2 bases; unmatched junction nucleotides: 2.

The chain has TRBV10-3 and TRBJ2-6; no definite D call. V was clipped by 2 bases and J by 0 bases, with 8 bases between them. The CDR3 is 16 amino acids. Germline values: CDR1 ENHRY, CDR2 SYGVKD. CDR3 DNA: TGTGCCATCAGTGAGAGAGGAACCTCTGGGGCCAACGTCCTGACTTTC. Its translation is CAISERGTSGANVLTF.

This chain joins TRBV18 and TRBJ2-5; D is perhaps TRBD1 or TRBD2 (6 bases each). CDR1 is KGHSH, CDR2 LQKENI, per germline. This CDR3 region has 16 residues. V dropped 3 bases and J dropped 2 bases, with 16 bases sitting between them. The CDR3 DNA follows: TGTGCCAGCTCACCTCGAGGGGGGCCGCAACAAGAGACCCAGTACTTC. Amino acids: CASSPRGGPQQETQYF.

A remark on this clone: Other DNA sequences within the sample encode an identical CDR3. DNA of the CDR3: TGCGCCAGCAGCTTCGGGGGGTTGAACACTGAAGCTTTCTTT. Amino acid sequence: CASSFGGLNTEAFF. The chain employs TRBV5-1 and TRBJ1-1; a weak D match, TRBD1 (5 bases). The V end lost 2 bases, the J end lost 0 bases, and 8 bases lay between the germline ends. There are 14 residues in the CDR3. Germline-derived CDR1 and CDR2 are SGHRS and YFSETQ. Supplemented by reference TRBV5-1 and TRBJ1-1, the full variable domain reads KAGVTQTPRYLIKTRGQQVTLSCSPISGHRSVSWYQQTPGQGLQFLFEYFSETQRNKGNFPGRFSGRQFSNSRSEMNVSTLELGDSALYLCASSFGGLNTEAFFGQGTRLTVV.

The V and J genes are TRBV7-9 and TRBJ2-7; D perhaps matches TRBD2 (5 bases). This CDR3 contains 17 residues. V was shortened by 5 bases and J by 6 bases, with 26 bases between the two germline ends. The germline V gene encodes CDR1 SEHNR and CDR2 FQNEAQ (reference sequence). CDR3 nucleotide sequence: TGTGCCAGCAGCCTCCCACCAGGTGGGGAATCCGGAGGCGAGCAGTACTTC. Translating it yields CASSLPPGGESGGEQYF.

The rearrangement joins TRBV2 to TRBJ1-1, with D possibly matching TRBD1 (5 bases). Germline assignment: CDR1 SNHLY and CDR2 FYNNEI. The CDR3 consists of 15 residues. Trimming stripped 6 bases from V and 0 bases from J, with 14 bases between. For the CDR3, the DNA is TGTGCCAGCAGCCACGAGGACACCTTGAACACTGAAGCTTTCTTT. It codes for CASSHEDTLNTEAFF.

In this sample, this clone turned up a few times. This chain uses TRBV28 with TRBJ1-2; no definite D call. The CDR3 has 12 residues. With 7 bases removed from V and 7 bases from J, the gap between germline ends came to 13 bases. The germline V gene has CDR1 MDHEN and CDR2 SYDVKM. DNA for the CDR3: TGTGCCAGCACTTCCGGCCACCTTGGCTACACCTTC. Amino acids: CASTSGHLGYTF.

This clone was detected only a few times. The rearrangement joins TRBV5-1 to TRBJ2-7; 8 bases agree with TRBD1. The junction had 7 bases not matched to a gene; V was cut back by 4 bases and J by 4 bases. Per the germline V gene, CDR1 is SGHRS and CDR2 is YFSETQ. The CDR3 runs to 14 residues. CDR3 sequence reads: CASSGDRGWYEQYF. The CDR3 DNA sequence: TGCGCCAGCAGCGGTGACAGGGGTTGGTACGAGCAGTACTTC. Full variable domain (outside the CDR3, taken from reference TRBV5-1 and TRBJ2-7): KAGVTQTPRYLIKTRGQQVTLSCSPISGHRSVSWYQQTPGQGLQFLFEYFSETQRNKGNFPGRFSGRQFSNSRSEMNVSTLELGDSALYLCASSGDRGWYEQYFGPGTRLTVT.

About this clone: This sample includes further DNA sequences coding for the same CDR3. This sequence joins TRBV29-1 and TRBJ2-7; D is uncertain. Per germline, CDR1 SQVTM and CDR2 ANQGSEA. The CDR3 runs to 11 residues. V dropped 5 bases and J dropped 2 bases, with 7 bases sitting between them. CDR3 region: CSVPGPYEQYF. CDR3 bases: TGCAGCGTTCCGGGCCCCTACGAGCAGTACTTC.

This clone was seen a handful of times. The chain carries TRBV28 and TRBJ1-2; D is ambiguous. Germline lookup yields CDR1 MDHEN and CDR2 SYDVKM. Deletions cut 3 bases from V and 5 bases from J, with 7 bases between. CDR3 size: 12 residues. The DNA for the CDR3 is TGTGCCAGCAGTTTGGAGAAATATGGCTACACCTTC. Amino acid sequence: CASSLEKYGYTF.

This clone was counted only a few times. The gene calls are TRBV5-6 and TRBJ1-5; D might be TRBD1 (5 bases). CDR1 is SGHDT and CDR2 is YYEEEE in the germline V gene. With 2 bases removed from V and 4 bases from J, the gap between germline ends came to 16 bases. The CDR3 has 16 amino acids. The CDR3 here is CASSLSAGSNNQPQHF. The CDR3, as DNA: TGTGCCAGCAGCTTATCGGCAGGGAGTAATAATCAGCCCCAGCATTTT.

This chain joins TRBV9 and TRBJ2-1, with 7 bases fitting TRBD2. This CDR3 spans 15 amino acids. The junction had 10 bases not matched to a gene; V was cut back by 2 bases and J by 8 bases. Per germline, CDR1 SGDLS and CDR2 YYNGEE. In DNA form, the CDR3 reads TGTGCCAGCAGCGTGGGAGCGGGGCCCCTCGATGAGCAGTTCTTC. Its protein product is CASSVGAGPLDEQFF.

The DNA of the CDR3 is TGTGCCAGCAGCAGTACTAGCTACACCGGGGAGCTGTTTTTT. Its translation is CASSSTSYTGELFF. This chain connects TRBV7-9 to TRBJ2-2; D is perhaps TRBD2 (6 bases). The length of the CDR3 is 14 residues. The germline gives CDR1 SEHNR, CDR2 FQNEAQ (reference sequence). V lost 5 bases and J 3 bases, leaving 10 bases between the germline ends.

The chain uses TRBV18 and TRBJ2-3, with 7 bases identical to TRBD2. The CDR3 extends over 15 amino acids. Per germline, CDR1 KGHSH and CDR2 LQKENI. V dropped 0 bases and J dropped 3; count of bases not matched to a gene: 3. The CDR3, as DNA: TGTGCCAGCTCACCACCCGGGACTAATACAGATACGCAGTATTTT. Translating it yields CASSPPGTNTDTQYF.

This clone was counted only a few times. The chain combines TRBV5-6 with TRBJ1-6, with D uncertain. Germline CDR1 SGHDT, CDR2 YYEEEE. The CDR3 runs 12 residues. Trimming removed 0 bases from V and 15 bases from J, with 10 bases in between. CDR3 in amino acids: CASSLAAGNLHF. The CDR3 bases are TGTGCCAGCAGCTTGGCCGCGGGAAACCTCCACTTT.

This clone was observed a handful of times. The gene calls are TRBV10-2 and TRBJ2-3; perhaps D is TRBD1 or TRBD2 (5 bases each). Trimming removed 6 bases at V and 1 base at J, with 11 bases between. The germline V gene encodes CDR1 WSHSY and CDR2 SAAADI. The CDR3 length is 14 residues. The CDR3 DNA reads as TGCGCCAGCAGCGGGACCGGGGGCACAGATACGCAGTATTTT. Translated, it gives CASSGTGGTDTQYF.